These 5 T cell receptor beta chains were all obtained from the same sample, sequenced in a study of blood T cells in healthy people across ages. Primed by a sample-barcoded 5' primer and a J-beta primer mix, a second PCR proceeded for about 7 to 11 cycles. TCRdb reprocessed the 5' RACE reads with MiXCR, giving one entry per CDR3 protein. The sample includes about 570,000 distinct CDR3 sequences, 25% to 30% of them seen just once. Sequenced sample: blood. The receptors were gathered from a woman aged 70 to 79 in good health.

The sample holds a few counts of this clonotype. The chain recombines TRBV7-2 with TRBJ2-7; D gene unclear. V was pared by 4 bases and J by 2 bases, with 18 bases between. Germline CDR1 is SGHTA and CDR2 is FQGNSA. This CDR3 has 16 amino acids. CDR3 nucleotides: TGTGCCAGCAGCTCCCAGACTGGCGAGCCTGCCTACGAGCAGTACTTC. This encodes CASSSQTGEPAYEQYF.

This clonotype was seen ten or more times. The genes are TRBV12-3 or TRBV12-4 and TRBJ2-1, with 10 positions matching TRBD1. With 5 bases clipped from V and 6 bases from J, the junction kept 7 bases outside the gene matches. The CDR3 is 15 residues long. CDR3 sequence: CASSILDRGLNEQFF. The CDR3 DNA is TGTGCCAGCAGTATCCTTGACAGGGGGCTCAATGAGCAGTTCTTC.

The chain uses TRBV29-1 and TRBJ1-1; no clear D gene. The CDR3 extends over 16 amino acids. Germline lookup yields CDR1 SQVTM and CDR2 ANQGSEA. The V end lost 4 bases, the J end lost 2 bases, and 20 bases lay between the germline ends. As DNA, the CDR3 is TGCAGCGTTGTTGACCCCAGTTACCCGGTCAACACTGAAGCTTTCTTT. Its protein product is CSVVDPSYPVNTEAFF.

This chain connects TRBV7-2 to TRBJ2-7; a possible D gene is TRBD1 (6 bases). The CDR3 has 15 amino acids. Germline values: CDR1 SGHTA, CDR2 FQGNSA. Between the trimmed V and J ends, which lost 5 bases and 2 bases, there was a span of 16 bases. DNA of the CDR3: TGTGCCAGCAGCCCGAATCGGGACACTACCTACGAGCAGTACTTC. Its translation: CASSPNRDTTYEQYF.

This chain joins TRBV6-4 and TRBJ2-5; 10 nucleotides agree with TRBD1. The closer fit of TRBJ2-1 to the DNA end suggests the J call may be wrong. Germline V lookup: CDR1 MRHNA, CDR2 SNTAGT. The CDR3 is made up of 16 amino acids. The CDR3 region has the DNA TGTGCCAGCAGCCCACACCAGGGACAGGGGAGGAATGAGCAGTTCTTC. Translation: CASSPHQGQGRNEQFF.